This T cell receptor (beta chain) appears in the sequencing data of a study of blood T cell repertoires in COVID-19. Authors' data handling: By means of reference gene primer amplification, nucleated cell counts were estimated. The table came from immunoSEQ multiplex PCR; TCRdb's copy has only in-frame clones and leaves some out. V and J calls plus clone size are reproduced from that table; the DNA served to infer D and trimming. The data contain more than 75,000 clones, under 90% of them singletons. This clonotype was obtained from a woman aged 70-85 years with acute or convalescent COVID-19. The specimen was peripheral blood.

The CDR3 reads CATRTSGYTDTQYF. The DNA of the CDR3 is TGTGCCACAAGGACTAGCGGATACACAGATACGCAGTATTTT. The V call is TRBV19, the J call TRBJ2-3, with TRBD2 identical over 10 bases. After removal of 10 bases from V and 2 bases from J, the junction contained 6 bases not matched to a gene. There are 14 residues in the CDR3. Germline V gives CDR1 LNHDA, CDR2 SQIVND (reference sequence).